A selection of T cell receptor beta chains follows, all from one sample in a study of Ad26.COV2.S vaccination and SARS-CoV-2 variants. The table came from immunoSEQ multiplex PCR; TCRdb's copy has only in-frame clones and leaves some out. The sample lists 400,000 to 500,000 clones, more than 75% occurring once. The sample was peripheral blood, taken in a trial of Ad26.COV2.S vaccine versus placebo. The receptors were sampled from a person between 18 and 65 years old who received the Ad26.COV2.S COVID-19 vaccine or a placebo. CDR3s leave out the opening cysteine and the closing phenylalanine or tryptophan.

v_gene,CDR3aa
TRBV19,ASSPMAGFTEAF
TRBV7-8,ASSLTNRGHPGVTDTQY
TRBV18,ASSPDPDDYEQY
TRBV30,AWKGSTDTQY
TRBV13,ASSPQRGGTDTQY
TRBV6-5,ASRPSRGATDTQY
TRBV28,ASSLRGTTAYSNQPQH
TRBV13,ASSFQGKSYEQY
TRBV4-1,ASSPKERWQEQY
TRBV30,AWRFPTGELF
TRBV6-5,ASSRTGVYNSPLH
TRBV18,ASSPGGMNTEAF
TRBV6-5,ASSYSHANYGYT
TRBV4-2,ASSLRGGNGEQY
TRBV30,AWSRQPNEKLF
TRBV29-1,SSKTGGEGKLF
TRBV5-4,ASSPTSGGVPYNEQF
TRBV9,ASSGGSGPYEQY
TRBV5-6,ASSLAGVYEQY
TRBV18,ASSPGTLGHSPLH